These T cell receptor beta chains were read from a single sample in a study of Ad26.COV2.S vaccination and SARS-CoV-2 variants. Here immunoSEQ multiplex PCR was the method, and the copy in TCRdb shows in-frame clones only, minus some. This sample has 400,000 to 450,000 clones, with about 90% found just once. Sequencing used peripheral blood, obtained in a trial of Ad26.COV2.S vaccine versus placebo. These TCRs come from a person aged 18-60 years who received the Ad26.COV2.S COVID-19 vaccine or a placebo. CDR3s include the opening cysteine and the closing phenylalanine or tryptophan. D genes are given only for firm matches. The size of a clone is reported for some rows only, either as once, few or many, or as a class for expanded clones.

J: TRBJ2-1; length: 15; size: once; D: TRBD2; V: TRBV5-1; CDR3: CASSATSGGHNEQFF
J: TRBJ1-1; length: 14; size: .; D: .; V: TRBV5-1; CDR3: CASSLLAANTEAFF
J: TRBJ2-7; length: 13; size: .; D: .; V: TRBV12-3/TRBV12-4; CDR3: CASSLLGSYEQYF
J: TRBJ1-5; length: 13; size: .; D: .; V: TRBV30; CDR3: CAWSPPSNQPQHF
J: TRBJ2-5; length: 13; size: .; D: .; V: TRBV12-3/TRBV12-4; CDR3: CASRRDIRETQYF
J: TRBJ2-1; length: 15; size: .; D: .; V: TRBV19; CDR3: CASSLRSGYFNEQFF
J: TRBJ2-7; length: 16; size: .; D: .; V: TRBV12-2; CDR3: CASRLASDRGSYEQYF
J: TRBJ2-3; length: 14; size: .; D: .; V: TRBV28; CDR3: CASSPNRVTDTQYF
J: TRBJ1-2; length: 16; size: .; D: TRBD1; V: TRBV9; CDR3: CASSLRTGAGNYGYTF
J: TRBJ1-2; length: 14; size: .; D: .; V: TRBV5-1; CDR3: CASSMDGSPYGYTF